This T cell receptor beta chain was recovered during a study of tumor-infiltrating lymphocytes in oesophageal squamous cell carcinoma. The CDR3 spans 14 residues. V was cut by 5 bases and J by 8 bases, with 15 bases left in between. Per the germline V gene, CDR1 is MNHNS and CDR2 is SASEGT. In this sample, this clonotype turned up many times. MiXCR, applied by TCRdb to the PCR reads, yields one record per CDR3 protein. The sample holds 18,000 or so distinct CDR3 sequences, 40% to 45% seen once. This chain joins TRBV6-1 and TRBJ2-2; D possibly corresponds to TRBD2 (6 bases). The sequencing sample was made of normal esophageal tissue next to the tumor. The TCR originated in a male donor with esophageal squamous cell carcinoma. The CDR3 here is CASSFTEGQGELFF. CDR3 nucleotides: TGTGCCAGCAGTTTTACGGAGGGCCAAGGGGAGCTGTTTTTT.